Below, 5 T cell receptor beta chains from the same sample are listed, as sequenced in a study of T cell responses to AZD1222 COVID-19 vaccine. TCRdb's table, derived via immunoSEQ multiplex PCR, lists solely in-frame clones and lacks some. The sample lists more than 150,000 clones; around 94% were seen once. The source was peripheral blood, collected 28 days after the second AZD1222 dose. These receptors were obtained from an adult who received the AZD1222 COVID-19 vaccine.

The CDR3 region is CASSLDLAGGPIAYEQYF. The DNA of the CDR3 is TGCGCCAGCAGCTTGGATCTAGCGGGGGGGCCGATAGCCTACGAGCAGTACTTC. The V and J genes are TRBV5-1 and TRBJ2-7; 12 bases are shared with TRBD2. V lost 0 bases and J lost 2; bases outside the gene matches: 9. CDR1 is SGHRS and CDR2 is YFSETQ in the germline V gene. This CDR3 spans 18 amino acids.

The J gene is TRBJ1-3, the V gene TRBV3-1 (or the pseudogene TRBV3-2); 7 nucleotides match TRBD1. The CDR3 has 15 amino acids. The V gene's germline CDR1 is LGHDT and CDR2 YNNKEL (reference sequence). V was clipped by 1 base and J by 4 bases; unmatched bases: 4. The CDR3 region has the DNA TGTGCCAGCAGCCAAGGGACAGGAGGAGGAAACACCATATATTTT. Amino acid sequence: CASSQGTGGGNTIYF.

This chain's CDR3 is CASSVSHRGGYNSPLHF. The DNA of the CDR3 is TGTGCCAGCAGCGTGTCCCACAGGGGCGGGTATAATTCACCCCTCCACTTT. The chain has TRBV9 and TRBJ1-6, with TRBD1 identical over 7 bases. Losses at the gene ends were 2 bases for V and 4 bases for J; bases not matched to a gene: 9. The CDR3 runs 17 residues. CDR1 is SGDLS, CDR2 YYNGEE, per germline. The whole variable domain, remainder taken from reference TRBV9 and TRBJ1-6, is DSGVTQTPKHLITATGQRVTLRCSPRSGDLSVYWYQQSLDQGLQFLIQYYNGEERAKGNILERFSAQQFPDLHSELNLSSLELGDSALYFCASSVSHRGGYNSPLHFGNGTRLTVT.

This chain links TRBV5-1 with TRBJ2-1, with 9 bases that match TRBD2. J gave up 2 bases and V 0 bases, and 15 bases lay outside the gene matches. The CDR3 runs 20 residues. Germline CDR1 reads SGHRS; CDR2 reads YFSETQ. The CDR3 loop is CASSLVPSAGGRTAYNEQFF. The DNA of the CDR3 is TGCGCCAGCAGCTTGGTACCTAGCGCGGGGGGGCGGACAGCCTACAATGAGCAGTTCTTC.

V usage is TRBV7-8 and J usage is TRBJ1-5; D unclear. V lost 5 bases, J lost 4 bases, and 15 bases lay in between. Looked up from germline, CDR1 is SGHVS and CDR2 is FQNEAQ. The CDR3 is 15 residues long. The CDR3 region has the DNA TGTGCCAGCAGCCACAACGAGATGGGGAATCAGCCCCAGCATTTT. Translated, it gives CASSHNEMGNQPQHF.